This TCR beta chain was recovered during a study of CD4 T cells in relation to SARS-CoV-2 and coronaviruses. In this sample, this clone turned up once. Unexposed donor CD4+ T cells date from about 2011-2018, before the COVID-19 pandemic. Some clones are missing from TCRdb's copy, which holds only in-frame ones; the method was immunoSEQ multiplex PCR. The sample carries about 59,000 clones, about nine tenths recorded once. This receptor was obtained from a human donor in good health. Sequencing was performed on memory CD4+ T cells from PBMCs.

DNA for the CDR3: TGTGCCAGCAGTTACTCGACAGGGGGCCGGACAGATACGCAGTATTTT. This translates into CASSYSTGGRTDTQYF. The rearrangement links TRBV6-5 to TRBJ2-3; 10 bases align to TRBD1. The ends lost 0 bases at V and 3 bases at J; junction bases unmatched: 3. Germline CDR1 is MNHEY and CDR2 is SVGAGI. The CDR3 sequence is 16 residues long.